This T cell receptor (beta chain) appears in the sequencing data of a study of blood T cell repertoires in COVID-19. Study at large: T cells, B-cell-depleted T cells, or PBMCs supplied cDNA or gDNA.

Only in-frame clones appear in the TCRdb table, and some are missing; sequencing was by immunoSEQ multiplex PCR. The repertoire holds around 250,000 clones, 80% to 90% seen once, with roughly 5.7% in the top ten. In germline, CDR1 is LGHDT, CDR2 YNNKEL (reference sequence). The CDR3 length is 13 residues. V was clipped by 8 bases and J by 3 bases; unmatched bases: 3. This sequence joins TRBV3-1 (or the pseudogene TRBV3-2) and TRBJ2-3; 9 positions match TRBD2. The source is a man aged 80 or over with acute or convalescent COVID-19. What was sequenced was peripheral blood. CDR3 bases: TGTGCCAGCCGGCTAGCGGGGACAGATACGCAGTATTTT. Translation gives CASRLAGTDTQYF.